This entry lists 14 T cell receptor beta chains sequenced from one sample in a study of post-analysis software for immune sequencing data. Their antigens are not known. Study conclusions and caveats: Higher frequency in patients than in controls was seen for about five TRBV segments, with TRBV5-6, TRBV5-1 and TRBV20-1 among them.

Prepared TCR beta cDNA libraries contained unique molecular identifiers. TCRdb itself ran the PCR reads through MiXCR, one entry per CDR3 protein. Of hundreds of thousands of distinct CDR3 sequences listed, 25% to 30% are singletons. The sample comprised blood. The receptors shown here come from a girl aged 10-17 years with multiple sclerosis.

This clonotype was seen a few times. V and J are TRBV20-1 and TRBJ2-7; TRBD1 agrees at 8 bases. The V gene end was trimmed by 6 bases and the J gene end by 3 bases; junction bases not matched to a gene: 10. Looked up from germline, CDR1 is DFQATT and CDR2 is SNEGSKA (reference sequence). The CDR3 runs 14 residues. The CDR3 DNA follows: TGCAGTGCGCCGAGGGTAGGACAGGGCTACGAGCAGTACTTC. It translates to CSAPRVGQGYEQYF.

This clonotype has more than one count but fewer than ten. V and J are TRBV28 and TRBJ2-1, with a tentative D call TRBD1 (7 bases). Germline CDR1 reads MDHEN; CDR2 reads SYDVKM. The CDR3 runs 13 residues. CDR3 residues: CAHRGLDYNEQFF. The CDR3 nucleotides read TGTGCACACAGGGGACTTGACTACAATGAGCAGTTCTTC.

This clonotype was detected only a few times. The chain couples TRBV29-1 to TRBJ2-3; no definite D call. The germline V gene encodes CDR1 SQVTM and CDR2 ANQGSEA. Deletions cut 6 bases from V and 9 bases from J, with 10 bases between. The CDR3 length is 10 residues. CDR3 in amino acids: CSVVYETQYF. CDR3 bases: TGCAGCGTGGTTTACGAGACGCAGTATTTT.

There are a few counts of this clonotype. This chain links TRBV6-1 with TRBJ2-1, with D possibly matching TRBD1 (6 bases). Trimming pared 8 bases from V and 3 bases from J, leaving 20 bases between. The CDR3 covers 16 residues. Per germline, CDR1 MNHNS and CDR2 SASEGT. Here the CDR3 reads CASGFLEQGLYNEQFF. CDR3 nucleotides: TGTGCCAGCGGATTTTTGGAACAGGGTCTCTACAATGAGCAGTTCTTC.

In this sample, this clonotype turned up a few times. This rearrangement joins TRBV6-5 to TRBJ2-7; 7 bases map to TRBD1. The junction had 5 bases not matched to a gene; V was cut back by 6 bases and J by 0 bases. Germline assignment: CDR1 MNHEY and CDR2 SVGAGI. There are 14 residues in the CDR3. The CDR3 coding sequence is TGTGCCAGCAGCGTATCAGGGGGCTCCTACGAGCAGTACTTC. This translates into CASSVSGGSYEQYF.

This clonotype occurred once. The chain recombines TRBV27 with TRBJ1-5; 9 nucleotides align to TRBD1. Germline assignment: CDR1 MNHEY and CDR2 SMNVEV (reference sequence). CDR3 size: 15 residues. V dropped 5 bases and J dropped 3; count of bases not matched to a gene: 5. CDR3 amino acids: CASSIDRGSNQPQHF. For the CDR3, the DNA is TGTGCCAGCAGTATTGACAGGGGGTCCAATCAGCCCCAGCATTTT.

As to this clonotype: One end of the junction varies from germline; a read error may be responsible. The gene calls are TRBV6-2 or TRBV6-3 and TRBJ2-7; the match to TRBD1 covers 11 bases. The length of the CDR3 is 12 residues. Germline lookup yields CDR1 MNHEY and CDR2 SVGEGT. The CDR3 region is CACRDRGTEQYF. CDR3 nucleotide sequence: TGTGCCTGCAGGGACAGGGGGACCGAGCAGTACTTC.

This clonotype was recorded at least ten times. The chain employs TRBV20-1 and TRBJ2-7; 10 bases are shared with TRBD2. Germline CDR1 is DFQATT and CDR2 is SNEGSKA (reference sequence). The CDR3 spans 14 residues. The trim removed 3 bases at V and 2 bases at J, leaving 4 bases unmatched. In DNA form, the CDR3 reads TGCAGTGCTAGCCCGCTAGCGGGAGCCTACGAGCAGTACTTC. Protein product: CSASPLAGAYEQYF.

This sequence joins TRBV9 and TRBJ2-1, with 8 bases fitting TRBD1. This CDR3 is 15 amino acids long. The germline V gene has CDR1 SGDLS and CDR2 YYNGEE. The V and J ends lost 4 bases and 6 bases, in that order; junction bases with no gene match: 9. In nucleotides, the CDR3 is TGTGCCAGCAGCCTCGCCGGACAGGGATGCAATGAGCAGTTCTTC. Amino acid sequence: CASSLAGQGCNEQFF.

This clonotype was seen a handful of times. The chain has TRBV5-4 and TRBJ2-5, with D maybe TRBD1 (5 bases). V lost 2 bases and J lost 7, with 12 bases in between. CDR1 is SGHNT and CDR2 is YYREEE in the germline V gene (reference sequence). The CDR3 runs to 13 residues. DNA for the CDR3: TGTGCCAGCAGCTTCGTGGGGCCTGGGACCCAGTACTTC. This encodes CASSFVGPGTQYF.

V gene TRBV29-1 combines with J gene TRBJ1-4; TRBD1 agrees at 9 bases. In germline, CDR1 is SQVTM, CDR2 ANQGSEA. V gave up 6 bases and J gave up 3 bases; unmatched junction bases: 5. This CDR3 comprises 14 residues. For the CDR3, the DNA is TGCAGCGTACAAAGACAGGGGGCTAATGAAAAACTGTTTTTT. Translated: CSVQRQGANEKLFF.

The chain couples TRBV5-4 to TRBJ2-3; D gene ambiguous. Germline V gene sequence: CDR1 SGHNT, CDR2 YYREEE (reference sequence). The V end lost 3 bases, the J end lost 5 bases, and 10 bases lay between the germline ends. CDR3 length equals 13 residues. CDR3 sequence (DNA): TGTGCCAGCAGCTCCGCTATAATAGATACGCAGTATTTT. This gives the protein CASSSAIIDTQYF.

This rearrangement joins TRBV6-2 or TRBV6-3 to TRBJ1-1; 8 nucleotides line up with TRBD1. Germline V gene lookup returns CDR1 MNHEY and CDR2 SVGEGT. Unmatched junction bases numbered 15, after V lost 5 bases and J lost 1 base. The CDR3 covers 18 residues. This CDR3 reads CASSTPGDRFRGNTEAFF. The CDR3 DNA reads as TGTGCCAGCAGTACCCCGGGGGACAGGTTTCGAGGGAACACTGAAGCTTTCTTT.

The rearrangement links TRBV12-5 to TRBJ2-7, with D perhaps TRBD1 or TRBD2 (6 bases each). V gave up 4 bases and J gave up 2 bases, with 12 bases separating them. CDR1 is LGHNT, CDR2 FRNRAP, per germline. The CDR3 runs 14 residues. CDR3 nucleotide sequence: TGTGCTAGTGGTTCCCCCCGGGGGCCCTACGAGCAGTACTTC. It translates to CASGSPRGPYEQYF.